The rows below give T cell receptor beta chains drawn from one sample of a study of blood T cell repertoires in COVID-19. Sequencing was performed with immunoSEQ multiplex PCR; in TCRdb, only in-frame clones are kept and a portion is missing. The data show tens of thousands of clones, with around four fifths seen just once and approximately 15% held by the top ten. Sequencing was performed on peripheral blood. The receptors shown here come from a woman aged 70 to 79 with acute or convalescent COVID-19. CDR3s include the opening cysteine and the closing phenylalanine or tryptophan. A D gene is named only where the DNA matches it firmly. For some rows the clone size is stated as once, few or many, or as a class when expanded; others skip it.

D gene | J gene | V gene | clone size | CDR3 DNA | CDR3 protein
TRBD2 | TRBJ2-5 | TRBV19 | once | TGTGCCAGTAAGAAGTCTAGCGGGGGGGCGACCCAGTACTTC | CASKKSSGGATQYF
. | TRBJ2-1 | TRBV9 | . | TGTGCCAGCAGCTCTCAGGGGCTGTACAATGAGCAGTTCTTC | CASSSQGLYNEQFF
TRBD1 | TRBJ1-6 | TRBV5-5 | many | TGTGCCAGCAGGACAGGGAGCCTGGGTAATTCACCCCTCCACTTT | CASRTGSLGNSPLHF
TRBD1 | TRBJ1-3 | TRBV5-5 | . | TGTGCCAGCAGCTTGCGGGAACCGGGACAGGGGGCAACGAGGGGAAACACCATATATTTT | CASSLREPGQGATRGNTIYF
. | TRBJ2-1 | TRBV21-1 | . | TGTGCCAGCAGGGTGGACAGGGGAGAGGACTCAAAGAACGATGAGCAGTTCTTC | CASRVDRGEDSKNDEQFF
. | TRBJ1-5 | TRBV6-5 | . | TGTGCCAGCAGTCCCTATCCGAGTCAGCCCCAGCATTTT | CASSPYPSQPQHF
. | TRBJ1-3 | TRBV30 | . | TGTGCCTGGAGTGTGGATATCACGGGGAACACCATATATTTT | CAWSVDITGNTIYF
. | TRBJ1-1 | TRBV27 | . | TGTGCCAGCAGTTGGACAGACCCGAACACTGAAGCTTTCTTT | CASSWTDPNTEAFF
. | TRBJ2-3 | TRBV3-1/TRBV3-2 | few | TGTGCCAGCAGTGGGGGGTCAGATACGCAGTATTTT | CASSGGSDTQYF
TRBD2 | TRBJ2-5 | TRBV18 | . | TGTGCCAGCTCACGAGGACTAGCGGGGGGCCCGAATCAAGAGACCCAGTACTTC | CASSRGLAGGPNQETQYF
TRBD1 | TRBJ2-5 | TRBV6-5 | . | TGTGCCAGCTGGGACAGGGAAGAGACCCAGTACTTC | CASWDREETQYF
. | TRBJ1-1 | TRBV28 | . | TGTGCCAGCAGTTTCCCAATGAACACTGAAGCTTTCTTT | CASSFPMNTEAFF